The 23 T cell receptor beta chains below come from one sample, sequenced in a study of T cells in lung cancer brain metastases. TCRdb's table, derived via immunoSEQ multiplex PCR, lists solely in-frame clones and lacks some. The sample carries about 4,000 clones, around 90% recorded once. Sequencing was done on a sample of tumor tissue from the primary lung tumor. The receptors stem from a man aged 60-69 years with non-small cell lung cancer.

This rearrangement joins TRBV7-2 to TRBJ1-5; 11 nucleotides align to TRBD1. The germline gives CDR1 SGHTA, CDR2 FQGNSA. With 4 bases clipped from V and 6 bases from J, the junction kept 5 bases outside the gene matches. The CDR3 consists of 15 residues. In DNA form, the CDR3 reads TGTGCCAGCAGCTACGCCGGGACAGGGGGTCAGCCCCAGCATTTT. Translation: CASSYAGTGGQPQHF.

The chain uses TRBV2 and TRBJ1-5; TRBD1 agrees at 8 bases. Germline values: CDR1 SNHLY, CDR2 FYNNEI. V dropped 4 bases and J dropped 3; count of bases not matched to a gene: 5. The CDR3 covers 15 residues. CDR3 nucleotide sequence: TGTGCCAGCAGTGGTTGGACAGGGCCCAATCAGCCCCAGCATTTT. Amino acids: CASSGWTGPNQPQHF.

The rearrangement links TRBV6-1 to TRBJ2-1; D is perhaps TRBD1 (6 bases). CDR3 length: 14 residues. CDR1 is MNHNS, CDR2 SASEGT, per germline. V lost 6 bases, J lost 4 bases, and 13 bases lay in between. The CDR3 DNA follows: TGTGCCAGCAGCCTGCAGAGGGGGTACAATGAGCAGTTCTTC. It translates to CASSLQRGYNEQFF.

The rearrangement uses TRBV18 and TRBJ1-2; D gene ambiguous. Germline CDR1 is KGHSH and CDR2 is LQKENI. The CDR3 is made up of 11 amino acids. Trimming cost V 5 bases and J 8 bases, with 9 bases left between them. The CDR3 sequence: CASSSTGGYTF. The CDR3 nucleotides are TGTGCCAGCTCATCAACTGGGGGCTACACCTTC.

The chain carries TRBV5-1 and TRBJ2-7; TRBD1 might be the D (6 bases). V was pared by 4 bases and J by 0 bases, with 14 bases between. The CDR3 extends over 15 amino acids. Germline V lookup: CDR1 SGHRS, CDR2 YFSETQ. CDR3 region: CASSPETGLSYEQYF. In DNA, the CDR3 is TGCGCCAGCAGCCCGGAGACAGGACTCTCCTACGAGCAGTACTTC.

The genes are TRBV2 and TRBJ2-3; D unresolved. Germline V CDR1 and CDR2: SNHLY, FYNNEI. V was clipped by 7 bases and J by 2 bases, with 7 bases between them. The CDR3 has 12 amino acids. CDR3 bases: TGTGCCAGCAACGAGTTCACAGATACGCAGTATTTT. Protein: CASNEFTDTQYF.

Regarding this clone: This may come from a read error, since a much larger clone is one base off. The chain combines TRBV9 with TRBJ2-3; D is undetermined. This CDR3 is built from 14 residues. Between the trimmed V and J ends, which lost 6 bases and 2 bases, there was a span of 13 bases. Germline V gene lookup returns CDR1 SGDLS and CDR2 YYNGEE. CDR3 bases: TGTGCCAGCACCCATCCAATTCTCACAGATACGCAGTATTTT. It codes for CASTHPILTDTQYF.

The chain has TRBV13 and TRBJ2-2; TRBD1 aligns across 7 bases. CDR1 is PRHDT, CDR2 FYEKMQ, per germline (reference sequence). The CDR3 has 13 residues. V shed 5 bases, J shed 5 bases, and the junction held 2 bases outside the gene matches. CDR3 in amino acids: CASSLQGTGELFF. For the CDR3, the DNA is TGTGCCAGCAGCCTACAGGGGACCGGGGAGCTGTTTTTT.

The rearrangement uses TRBV4-3 and TRBJ1-2; 7 positions agree with TRBD1. V trimming: 0 bases; J trimming: 0 bases; junction bases outside the gene matches: 13. Per germline, CDR1 LGHNA and CDR2 YSLEER. CDR3 length: 19 amino acids. The CDR3 DNA follows: TGCGCCAGCAGCCAAGATAGACAGGGTCTATTTCCCGCTAACTATGGCTACACCTTC. The encoded protein is CASSQDRQGLFPANYGYTF.

The chain combines TRBV2 with TRBJ1-5; possible D gene TRBD1, 6 bases. Germline lookup yields CDR1 SNHLY and CDR2 FYNNEI. The germline V and J ends were trimmed by 7 bases and 5 bases, with 18 bases remaining between them. The CDR3 covers 15 residues. CDR3 DNA: TGTGCCAGCACCCGAGGCACAAGGGGGGATCAGCCCCAGCATTTT. Protein: CASTRGTRGDQPQHF.

This clone was seen just once. The V and J genes are TRBV5-1 and TRBJ2-3; unclear D gene. Germline assignment: CDR1 SGHRS and CDR2 YFSETQ. Trimming stripped 4 bases from V and 1 base from J, with 13 bases between. The CDR3 covers 15 residues. The CDR3 reads CASSLVTLGTDTQYF. The DNA of the CDR3 is TGCGCCAGCAGCCTAGTCACCTTAGGCACAGATACGCAGTATTTT.

This clone was counted a single time. Its ends do not fully match the called genes, so a read error is possible. V and J are TRBV6-5 and TRBJ1-1; weak D call: TRBD1 (6 bases). The CDR3 contains 14 residues. Per the germline V gene, CDR1 is MNHEY and CDR2 is SVGAGI. CDR3 region: CTSSYQRGGAEAFF. DNA of the CDR3: TGTACCAGCAGTTACCAGAGGGGGGGGGCCGAAGCTTTCTTT.

This chain uses TRBV30 with TRBJ1-2; weak D call: TRBD1 (6 bases). This CDR3 is 14 amino acids long. Germline V CDR1 and CDR2: GTSNPN, SVGIG (reference sequence). Trimming left V 5 bases short and J 7 bases short, with 20 bases between. CDR3 in amino acids: CAWPLAGGQGGYTF. The CDR3, as DNA: TGTGCCTGGCCCCTGGCTGGGGGGCAAGGTGGCTACACCTTC.

The chain joins TRBV18 to TRBJ1-1, with TRBD1 as a possible D gene (5 bases). Germline loops: CDR1 KGHSH, CDR2 LQKENI. This CDR3 region has 13 residues. Trimming removed 5 bases from V and 1 base from J, with 8 bases in between. CDR3 coding DNA: TGTGCCAGCTCAACGGGGCAGAACACTGAAGCTTTCTTT. It specifies CASSTGQNTEAFF.

This chain links TRBV15 with TRBJ2-5; possibly TRBD2 for D (5 bases). Trimming removed 5 bases at V and 4 bases at J, with 11 bases between. CDR1 LNHNV and CDR2 YYDKDF come from the germline V gene (reference sequence). The length of the CDR3 is 13 residues. In nucleotides, the CDR3 is TGTGCCACCAGCGGCCCACGGGGAGAGACCCAGTACTTC. Amino acid sequence: CATSGPRGETQYF.

About this clone itself: The junction and the germline gene differ at one end; a read error may be behind it. The rearrangement links TRBV6-5 to TRBJ2-6; the match to TRBD2 covers 8 bases. This CDR3 comprises 14 residues. Germline assignment: CDR1 MNHEY and CDR2 SVGAGI. CDR3 amino acids: CASSYVRGVNVLTF. The CDR3 bases are TGTGCCAGCAGTTACGTGCGGGGGGTCAACGTCCTGACTTTC.

The rearrangement links TRBV7-3 to TRBJ2-3, with D tentatively TRBD2 (6 bases). V dropped 6 bases and J dropped 4 bases, with 17 bases sitting between them. CDR1 is SGHTA and CDR2 is FQGTGA in the germline V gene. This CDR3 spans 15 amino acids. In DNA, the CDR3 is TGTGCCAGCAGTAAAACCGGCGGGGCCCCAGATACGCAGTATTTT. Protein product: CASSKTGGAPDTQYF. Filled out from reference TRBV7-3 and TRBJ2-3, the complete variable domain reads GAGVSQTPSNKVTEKGKYVELRCDPISGHTALYWYRQSLGQGPEFLIYFQGTGAADDSGLPNDRFFAVRPEGSVSTLKIQRTERGDSAVYLCASSKTGGAPDTQYFGPGTRLTVL.

The CDR3 region has the DNA TGTGCCAGCAGCTTAACGCCTCATAGCACAGATACGCAGTATTTT. This codes for CASSLTPHSTDTQYF. The chain couples TRBV7-3 to TRBJ2-3; D gene unclear. The germline V and J ends were trimmed by 0 bases and 0 bases, with 7 bases remaining between them. The CDR3 consists of 15 residues. Germline CDR1 SGHTA, CDR2 FQGTGA.

This clone was seen a handful of times. V gene TRBV19 combines with J gene TRBJ2-2; D unclear. This CDR3 spans 14 amino acids. Trimming took 3 bases from V and 4 from J, leaving 9 bases between them. Germline-derived CDR1 and CDR2 are LNHDA and SQIVND (reference sequence). CDR3 in amino acids: CASSIDKFTGELFF. CDR3 DNA sequence: TGTGCCAGTAGTATCGACAAATTCACCGGGGAGCTGTTTTTT. The variable domain in full, completed from reference TRBV19 and TRBJ2-2, reads DGGITQSPKYLFRKEGQNVTLSCEQNLNHDAMYWYRQDPGQGLRLIYYSQIVNDFQKGDIAEGYSVSREKKESFPLTVTSAQKNPTAFYLCASSIDKFTGELFFGEGSRLTVL.

This chain joins TRBV5-1 and TRBJ2-7; 9 bases align to TRBD1. This CDR3 has 17 residues. Germline V gene data show CDR1 as SGHRS and CDR2 as YFSETQ. V gave up 0 bases and J gave up 6 bases; unmatched junction bases: 13. The CDR3 loop reads CASSLGLRWTGEAEQYF. In DNA, the CDR3 is TGCGCCAGCAGCTTGGGTCTCCGTTGGACAGGGGAGGCCGAGCAGTACTTC.

V usage is TRBV7-9 and J usage is TRBJ1-1, with D perhaps TRBD1 (6 bases). The V gene lost 5 bases and the J gene lost 2 bases, with 12 bases spanning the gap. Germline CDR1 SEHNR, CDR2 FQNEAQ (reference sequence). CDR3 length: 14 amino acids. The DNA for the CDR3 is TGTGCCAGCAGCCAAGGGGGGCCCAACACTGAAGCTTTCTTT. Translated: CASSQGGPNTEAFF.

The chain has TRBV15 and TRBJ2-7; D gene unclear. Trimming stripped 0 bases from V and 7 bases from J, with 13 bases between. Germline lookup yields CDR1 LNHNV and CDR2 YYDKDF (reference sequence). The CDR3 covers 14 residues. The CDR3 protein is CATSRDRTVQEQYF. The DNA of the CDR3 is TGTGCCACCAGCAGAGATAGAACGGTGCAAGAGCAGTACTTC. Based on the CDR3 plus reference TRBV15 and TRBJ2-7, the full variable domain is DAMVIQNPRYQVTQFGKPVTLSCSQTLNHNVMYWYQQKSSQAPKLLFHYYDKDFNNEADTPDNFQSRRPNTSFCFLDIRSPGLGDTAMYLCATSRDRTVQEQYFGPGTRLTVT.

This clone was found once. This chain links TRBV7-3 with TRBJ2-3; 8 nucleotides align to TRBD1. The CDR3 runs 14 residues. From germline, CDR1 is SGHTA and CDR2 FQGTGA. The V and J ends lost 4 bases and 4 bases, in that order; junction bases with no gene match: 4. The CDR3 here is CASSSGQGPDTQYF. The CDR3 bases are TGTGCCAGCAGCTCCGGACAGGGACCAGATACGCAGTATTTT.